The 31 T cell receptor beta chains below were found in one sample sequenced in a study of blood T cell repertoires in COVID-19. Libraries were prepared by immunoSEQ multiplex PCR; TCRdb keeps only in-frame clonotypes and omits some of them. The data contain about 180,000 clones, 80% to 90% of them singletons. What was sequenced was peripheral blood. These receptors were taken from a man between 45 and 60 years old with active or convalescent COVID-19.

The genes are TRBV2 and TRBJ2-3; 9 nucleotides match TRBD1. This CDR3 is built from 13 residues. V gave up 6 bases and J gave up 9 bases; unmatched junction bases: 7. Germline CDR1 SNHLY, CDR2 FYNNEI. This chain's CDR3 is CASSEQGAGTQYF. The CDR3 bases are TGTGCCAGCAGCGAACAGGGGGCGGGGACGCAGTATTTT.

The genes are TRBV7-9 and TRBJ2-5, with D unclear. The CDR3 runs 13 residues. Trimming took off 1 base at V and 5 bases at J, with 8 bases between the two ends. Germline assignment: CDR1 SEHNR and CDR2 FQNEAQ (reference sequence). The CDR3 nucleotides read TGTGCCAGCAGCTTAGGGGCTTCTGAGACCCAGTACTTC. This sequence encodes CASSLGASETQYF.

The chain combines TRBV6-5 with TRBJ1-6; 9 bases are shared with TRBD1. The V gene's germline CDR1 is MNHEY and CDR2 SVGAGI. With 8 bases clipped from V and 9 bases from J, the junction kept 11 bases outside the gene matches. The CDR3 is 15 amino acids. The CDR3 sequence is CASRDRVPSTSPLHF. The CDR3 coding sequence is TGTGCCAGCCGGGACAGGGTACCCTCTACTTCACCCCTCCACTTT.

This clone has only a few counts. The chain joins TRBV5-4 to TRBJ2-2; TRBD1 is a possible D gene (5 bases). Trimming left V 3 bases short and J 0 bases short, with 9 bases between. The CDR3 is 15 amino acids. Per germline, CDR1 SGHNT and CDR2 YYREEE (reference sequence). The CDR3 here is CASSWGWSNTGELFF. The CDR3, as DNA: TGTGCCAGCAGCTGGGGCTGGTCGAACACCGGGGAGCTGTTTTTT.

The gene calls are TRBV6-5 and TRBJ1-1; D gene uncertain. The CDR3 contains 11 residues. V lost 6 bases and J lost 4, with 6 bases in between. CDR1 and CDR2 (germline): MNHEY, SVGAGI. In DNA, the CDR3 is TGTGCCAGCAGACCGAGCACTGAAGCTTTCTTT. This gives the protein CASRPSTEAFF.

This chain uses TRBV9 with TRBJ1-4, with 8 bases identical to TRBD1. J lost 7 bases, V lost 3 bases, and 11 bases had no gene match. This CDR3 is built from 16 residues. The germline CDR1 and CDR2 sequences are SGDLS and YYNGEE. The CDR3 protein is CASSAIGQGGGEKLFF. CDR3 bases: TGTGCCAGCAGCGCGATAGGACAGGGTGGGGGTGAAAAACTGTTTTTT.

The CDR3 region is CASSLAETGPYEQYF. CDR3 bases: TGTGCCAGCAGCTTAGCAGAGACAGGGCCTTACGAGCAGTACTTC. The chain joins TRBV11-1 to TRBJ2-7; 7 bases are shared with TRBD1. This CDR3 spans 15 amino acids. V lost 0 bases to trimming and J lost 4 bases; unmatched junction nucleotides: 6. Germline V lookup: CDR1 SGHAT, CDR2 FQDESV (reference sequence).

This clone was observed a single time. V is TRBV6-5 and J is TRBJ2-1; D is ambiguous. Germline loops: CDR1 MNHEY, CDR2 SVGAGI. Trimming took off 7 bases at V and 10 bases at J, with 17 bases between the two ends. The CDR3 length is 13 residues. The CDR3 nucleotides read TGTGCCAGCACCCGCGCGGAGTATGGGGAGCAGTTCTTC. Its protein is CASTRAEYGEQFF.

This sequence joins TRBV5-1 and TRBJ1-1; the D gene is possibly TRBD1 (6 bases). V dropped 1 base and J dropped 5 bases, with 12 bases sitting between them. The germline gives CDR1 SGHRS, CDR2 YFSETQ. The CDR3 runs to 14 residues. CDR3 nucleotides: TGCGCCAGCAGCTTGAGCACACAGGGTACTGAAGCTTTCTTT. It specifies CASSLSTQGTEAFF. Full variable domain (outside the CDR3, taken from reference TRBV5-1 and TRBJ1-1): KAGVTQTPRYLIKTRGQQVTLSCSPISGHRSVSWYQQTPGQGLQFLFEYFSETQRNKGNFPGRFSGRQFSNSRSEMNVSTLELGDSALYLCASSLSTQGTEAFFGQGTRLTVV.

This chain connects TRBV6-5 to TRBJ1-6; D not certain. Trimming cost V 2 bases and J 10 bases, with 12 bases left between them. The CDR3 runs 14 residues. Germline lookup yields CDR1 MNHEY and CDR2 SVGAGI. CDR3 coding DNA: TGTGCCAGCAGTTACCGGACTTTTGAGTCACCCCTCCACTTT. Translated: CASSYRTFESPLHF.

This chain links TRBV5-5 with TRBJ1-3, with 7 positions matching TRBD1. V was clipped by 1 base and J by 3 bases; unmatched bases: 7. Germline CDR1 is SGHKS and CDR2 is YYEKEE (reference sequence). The CDR3 runs 16 residues. CDR3 amino acids: CASSLLTGVFGNTIYF. The CDR3 DNA is TGTGCCAGCAGCTTGCTTACAGGGGTTTTTGGAAACACCATATATTTT.

The rearrangement links TRBV7-9 to TRBJ2-7; 11 bases are a match to TRBD1. The V gene's germline CDR1 is SEHNR and CDR2 FQNEAQ (reference sequence). V dropped 4 bases and J dropped 4; count of bases not matched to a gene: 3. The CDR3 has 14 amino acids. The CDR3 loop reads CASSWGQGEYEQYF. The CDR3 nucleotides read TGTGCCAGCAGCTGGGGACAGGGGGAATACGAGCAGTACTTC.

The chain couples TRBV6-6 to TRBJ2-7, with D tentatively TRBD2 (5 bases). Deletions cut 4 bases from V and 0 bases from J, with 7 bases between. CDR3 length: 13 residues. CDR1 and CDR2 from the germline V gene are MNHNY and SVGAGI (reference sequence). CDR3 region: CASSSTSSYEQYF. The CDR3 DNA follows: TGTGCCAGCAGTTCTACTAGCTCCTACGAGCAGTACTTC.

CDR3: CASSIGTSGRRYEQYF. The CDR3 coding sequence is TGTGCCAGTAGTATAGGGACTAGCGGGAGACGTTACGAGCAGTACTTC. The V call is TRBV19, the J call TRBJ2-7; 13 bases match TRBD2. CDR1 is LNHDA and CDR2 is SQIVND in the germline V gene (reference sequence). The length of the CDR3 is 16 residues. The V segment lost 1 base and the J segment 4 bases; nucleotides outside the gene matches: 4.

The chain couples TRBV4-2 to TRBJ1-4; a possible D gene is TRBD1 (6 bases). Between the trimmed V and J ends, which lost 0 bases and 4 bases, there was a span of 18 bases. Germline CDR1 and CDR2: LGHNA and YNFKEQ. This CDR3 contains 18 residues. CDR3 sequence reads: CASSQDLGALLVNEKLFF. The CDR3 DNA is TGTGCCAGCAGCCAAGATTTGGGGGCCTTGCTTGTTAATGAAAAACTGTTTTTT.

The chain has TRBV19 and TRBJ1-2; D ambiguous. The CDR3 runs to 14 residues. Trimming removed 4 bases at V and 5 bases at J, with 14 bases between. Germline V CDR1 and CDR2: LNHDA, SQIVND (reference sequence). The CDR3 DNA sequence: TGTGCCAGTAGTAACCTGGAACGGGGTTATGGCTACACCTTC. It translates to CASSNLERGYGYTF.

The chain links TRBV12-5 to TRBJ1-5; 7 positions match TRBD1. The V gene end was trimmed by 5 bases and the J gene end by 1 base; junction bases not matched to a gene: 2. This CDR3 spans 14 amino acids. Germline CDR1 and CDR2: LGHNT and FRNRAP. CDR3 DNA: TGTGCTAGTGGTCCAGGGGGGAGCAATCAGCCCCAGCATTTT. It encodes CASGPGGSNQPQHF. The full variable domain, its missing parts supplied by reference TRBV12-5 and TRBJ1-5, is DARVTQTPRHKVTEMGQEVTMRCQPILGHNTVFWYRQTMMQGLELLAYFRNRAPLDDSGMPKDRFSAEMPDATLATLKIQPSEPRDSAVYFCASGPGGSNQPQHFGDGTRLSIL.

This chain connects TRBV30 to TRBJ2-5, with 7 bases fitting TRBD1. J gave up 9 bases and V 2 bases, and 9 bases lay outside the gene matches. This CDR3 is built from 13 residues. CDR1 is GTSNPN, CDR2 SVGIG, per germline (reference sequence). CDR3 nucleotide sequence: TGTGCCTGGAGTACCACAGGGGCAGGGGCCCAGTACTTC. Translated: CAWSTTGAGAQYF.

The chain links TRBV9 to TRBJ1-2, with D perhaps TRBD1 (6 bases). This CDR3 has 11 residues. V was shortened by 3 bases and J by 12 bases, with 12 bases between the two germline ends. The germline CDR1 and CDR2 sequences are SGDLS and YYNGEE. CDR3 sequence reads: CASSGGQRHTF. The CDR3 nucleotides are TGTGCCAGCAGCGGTGGACAGAGACACACCTTC.

This chain connects TRBV6-6 to TRBJ2-2; possibly TRBD1 for D (5 bases). This CDR3 has 11 residues. The germline CDR1 and CDR2 sequences are MNHNY and SVGAGI (reference sequence). Deletions cut 11 bases from V and 6 bases from J, with 10 bases between. The DNA for the CDR3 is TGTGCCGTCAGGGATGCCGGGGAGCTGTTTTTT. Its protein product is CAVRDAGELFF.

This clone showed up just once. This sequence joins TRBV15 and TRBJ2-7; 7 bases are shared with TRBD2. Germline loops: CDR1 LNHNV, CDR2 YYDKDF (reference sequence). J gave up 0 bases and V 8 bases, and 4 bases lay outside the gene matches. The CDR3 extends over 13 amino acids. CDR3 region: CATGKRDSYEQYF. The CDR3 bases are TGTGCCACCGGAAAGCGGGACTCCTACGAGCAGTACTTC.

Note on this clone: At one end, the junction sequence differs from germline, possibly due to a read error. As DNA, the CDR3 is TGTGCCATCAGTGAGTCCCAGGGGGCGAAAACCGGGGAGCTGTTTTTT. Amino acid sequence: CAISESQGAKTGELFF. This chain uses TRBV10-3 with TRBJ2-2, with 8 bases matching TRBD1. In germline, CDR1 is ENHRY, CDR2 SYGVKD. The CDR3 consists of 16 residues.

The V and J genes are TRBV28 and TRBJ2-7; D might be TRBD1 (6 bases). The CDR3 totals 15 residues. The germline V and J ends were trimmed by 10 bases and 5 bases, with 24 bases remaining between them. From germline, CDR1 is MDHEN and CDR2 SYDVKM. Written as DNA, the CDR3 is TGTGCCACCTGTTTTTTTGGGCAGGGGATTGACGAGCAGTACTTC. Its protein is CATCFFGQGIDEQYF. The full variable domain, its missing parts supplied by reference TRBV28 and TRBJ2-7, is DVKVTQSSRYLVKRTGEKVFLECVQDMDHENMFWYRQDPGLGLRLIYFSYDVKMKEKGDIPEGYSVSREKKERFSLILESASTNQTSMYLCATCFFGQGIDEQYFGPGTRLTVT.

The rearrangement joins TRBV19 to TRBJ2-1, with 8 bases identical to TRBD2. The V segment lost 5 bases and the J segment 0 bases; nucleotides outside the gene matches: 9. CDR1 is LNHDA and CDR2 is SQIVND in the germline V gene (reference sequence). The CDR3 has 17 amino acids. CDR3 amino acids: CASSPLAGQSSYNEQFF. In DNA form, the CDR3 reads TGTGCCAGTAGTCCTCTAGCGGGTCAGAGCTCCTACAATGAGCAGTTCTTC.

V gene TRBV24-1 combines with J gene TRBJ2-1; 7 bases line up with TRBD2. This CDR3 has 15 amino acids. J gave up 0 bases and V 7 bases, and 5 bases lay outside the gene matches. Germline values: CDR1 KGHDR, CDR2 SFDVKD. The CDR3 bases are TGTGCCACCAGGCCAAGCGGGGACTCCTACAATGAGCAGTTCTTC. Protein product: CATRPSGDSYNEQFF.

The chain carries TRBV24-1 and TRBJ1-4, with D possibly TRBD1 on 5 matching bases. Germline CDR1 is KGHDR and CDR2 is SFDVKD. The CDR3 has 16 residues. The V and J ends lost 7 bases and 4 bases respectively, with 18 bases between them. The CDR3 DNA sequence: TGTGCCACCAGCCTCGGAGGGCAGGGTCATAATGAAAAACTGTTTTTT. This sequence encodes CATSLGGQGHNEKLFF.

The CDR3 nucleotides are TGCGCCAGCAGCCAAGAAGGAATCGGAGAGAGCTCCTACAATGAGCAGTTCTTC. This translates into CASSQEGIGESSYNEQFF. The V gene is TRBV4-1, the J gene TRBJ2-1, with D unclear. Germline V lookup: CDR1 MGHRA, CDR2 YSYEKL. This CDR3 spans 18 amino acids. V was trimmed by 0 bases and J by 0 bases, leaving 15 bases between them.

The chain joins TRBV10-2 to TRBJ2-5; tentatively, D is TRBD2 (5 bases). The germline CDR1 and CDR2 sequences are WSHSY and SAAADI. This CDR3 is 15 amino acids long. The germline V and J ends were trimmed by 0 bases and 5 bases, with 13 bases remaining between them. CDR3: CASSESYEGWETQYF. In DNA form, the CDR3 reads TGCGCCAGCAGTGAGTCGTATGAGGGATGGGAGACCCAGTACTTC.

The chain employs TRBV24-1 and TRBJ2-2, with 10 positions matching TRBD1. CDR3 length: 17 residues. With 2 bases clipped from V and 1 base from J, the junction kept 3 bases outside the gene matches. Germline-derived CDR1 and CDR2 are KGHDR and SFDVKD. The CDR3 sequence is CATSDSRDRGNTGELFF. CDR3 coding DNA: TGTGCCACCAGTGATTCCCGGGACAGGGGGAACACCGGGGAGCTGTTTTTT.

This rearrangement joins TRBV28 to TRBJ2-7; TRBD1 aligns across 7 bases. Unmatched junction bases numbered 10, after V lost 10 bases and J lost 1 base. CDR1 is MDHEN, CDR2 SYDVKM, per germline. This CDR3 region has 14 residues. CDR3 amino acids: CANSGQHLSYEQYF. The CDR3 coding sequence is TGTGCCAATTCGGGACAGCATCTTTCCTACGAGCAGTACTTC. The variable domain in full, with the rest retrieved from reference TRBV28 and TRBJ2-7, is DVKVTQSSRYLVKRTGEKVFLECVQDMDHENMFWYRQDPGLGLRLIYFSYDVKMKEKGDIPEGYSVSREKKERFSLILESASTNQTSMYLCANSGQHLSYEQYFGPGTRLTVT.

The chain joins TRBV3-1 (or the pseudogene TRBV3-2) to TRBJ1-1; D might be TRBD1 (5 bases). CDR3 length: 13 amino acids. V was trimmed by 5 bases and J by 1 base, leaving 8 bases between them. The germline V gene encodes CDR1 LGHDT and CDR2 YNNKEL (reference sequence). CDR3 in amino acids: CASSFDRNTEAFF. Here the CDR3 DNA reads TGTGCCAGCAGCTTCGACAGGAACACTGAAGCTTTCTTT.